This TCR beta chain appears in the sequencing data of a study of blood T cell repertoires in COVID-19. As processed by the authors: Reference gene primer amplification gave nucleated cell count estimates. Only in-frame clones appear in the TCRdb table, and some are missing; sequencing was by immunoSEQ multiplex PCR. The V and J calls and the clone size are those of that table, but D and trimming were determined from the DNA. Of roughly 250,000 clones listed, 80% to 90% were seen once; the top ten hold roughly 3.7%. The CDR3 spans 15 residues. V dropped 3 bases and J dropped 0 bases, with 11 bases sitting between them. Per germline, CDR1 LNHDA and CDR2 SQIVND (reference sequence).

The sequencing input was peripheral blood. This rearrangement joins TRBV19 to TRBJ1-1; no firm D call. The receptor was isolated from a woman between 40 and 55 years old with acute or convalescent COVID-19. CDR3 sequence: CASSMEMAMNTEAFF. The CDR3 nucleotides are TGTGCCAGTAGTATGGAGATGGCCATGAACACTGAAGCTTTCTTT.